Shown below are 28 T cell receptor beta chains from a single sample sequenced in a study of blood T cell repertoires in COVID-19. The method was immunoSEQ multiplex PCR; TCRdb's version includes in-frame clones alone and lacks a portion of them. Altogether about 350,000 clones are present, roughly 90% being singletons, with the ten largest covering around 0.92%. Sequenced: PBMCs or T cells enriched from blood (not recorded which). The receptors shown here come from a woman under 40 who had been exposed to COVID-19.

A note on this clone: Within the sample, other DNA sequences also encode this same CDR3. The chain is built from TRBV5-1 and TRBJ2-7; TRBD1 is a possible D gene (6 bases). The CDR3 is 14 amino acids. Germline V gene data show CDR1 as SGHRS and CDR2 as YFSETQ. The V and J ends lost 2 bases and 0 bases respectively, with 9 bases between them. This CDR3 reads CASSLGGSSYEQYF. DNA for the CDR3: TGCGCCAGCAGCTTAGGGGGAAGCTCCTACGAGCAGTACTTC.

This clone appeared a single time. The chain recombines TRBV5-1 with TRBJ2-5, with 12 positions matching TRBD2. The germline CDR1 and CDR2 sequences are SGHRS and YFSETQ. The V gene end was trimmed by 4 bases and the J gene end by 5 bases; junction bases not matched to a gene: 6. This CDR3 is built from 15 residues. CDR3 residues: CASSLTSGSPETQYF. CDR3 coding DNA: TGCGCCAGCAGCCTGACTAGCGGGAGTCCTGAGACCCAGTACTTC. The full variable domain, rest sourced from reference TRBV5-1 and TRBJ2-5, is KAGVTQTPRYLIKTRGQQVTLSCSPISGHRSVSWYQQTPGQGLQFLFEYFSETQRNKGNFPGRFSGRQFSNSRSEMNVSTLELGDSALYLCASSLTSGSPETQYFGPGTRLLVL.

The rearrangement uses TRBV18 and TRBJ2-7, with a tentative D call TRBD1 (6 bases). CDR1 and CDR2 from the germline V gene are KGHSH and LQKENI. Trimming removed 1 base from V and 6 bases from J, with 19 bases in between. The CDR3 totals 16 residues. The CDR3 DNA follows: TGTGCCAGCTCACCACTAAGCAGGGGCACTTCGGGCGAGCAGTACTTC. Translated, it gives CASSPLSRGTSGEQYF.

The chain joins TRBV24-1 to TRBJ2-6; TRBD1 agrees at 7 bases. The germline V gene encodes CDR1 KGHDR and CDR2 SFDVKD. V shed 2 bases and J 2 bases; nucleotides not matched to a gene: 5. CDR3 size: 17 residues. CDR3 DNA sequence: TGTGCCACCAGTGATTCCGCCGACAGGGCTGGGGCCAACGTCCTGACTTTC. It is translated as CATSDSADRAGANVLTF.

The chain is built from TRBV3-1 (or the pseudogene TRBV3-2) and TRBJ1-4; maybe TRBD1 (6 bases). CDR1 and CDR2 from the germline V gene are LGHDT and YNNKEL (reference sequence). Trimming took off 3 bases at V and 6 bases at J, with 17 bases between the two ends. The CDR3 has 16 residues. CDR3 sequence: CASSHPAQGLYEKLFF. The CDR3 bases are TGTGCCAGCAGCCACCCCGCACAGGGTCTATATGAAAAACTGTTTTTT.

V usage is TRBV2 and J usage is TRBJ1-4; TRBD1 matches at 10 bases. The V segment lost 6 bases and the J segment 5 bases; nucleotides outside the gene matches: 15. The CDR3 runs to 18 residues. The germline gives CDR1 SNHLY, CDR2 FYNNEI. Written as DNA, the CDR3 is TGTGCCAGCAGGGGCAGACAGGGGGCCGGGAAGAAGAATGAAAAACTGTTTTTT. Protein: CASRGRQGAGKKNEKLFF.

The chain recombines TRBV27 with TRBJ1-4, with 8 bases aligning to TRBD1. V lost 6 bases, J lost 7 bases, and 10 bases stayed unmatched. The CDR3 contains 15 residues. Germline CDR1 MNHEY, CDR2 SMNVEV (reference sequence). This CDR3 reads CASSRGAGGLEKLFF. The CDR3 DNA is TGTGCCAGCAGCCGGGGGGCAGGGGGCCTTGAAAAACTGTTTTTT.

This chain joins TRBV28 and TRBJ1-2; no clear D. The CDR3 loop spans 11 amino acids. Germline loops: CDR1 MDHEN, CDR2 SYDVKM. V was trimmed by 11 bases and J by 2 bases, leaving 9 bases between them. The CDR3 here is CAGGRNYGYTF. The CDR3 nucleotides are TGTGCCGGAGGGCGAAACTATGGCTACACCTTC.

The chain employs TRBV15 and TRBJ1-6; 9 bases align to TRBD1. The V segment lost 1 base and the J segment 10 bases; nucleotides outside the gene matches: 5. CDR1 and CDR2 (germline): LNHNV, YYDKDF (reference sequence). The CDR3 is 15 residues long. CDR3 DNA: TGTGCCACCAGCAGAGGACAGGGGGGAGAATCACCCCTCCACTTT. As protein: CATSRGQGGESPLHF.

The genes are TRBV10-3 and TRBJ2-1; D uncertain. Germline CDR1 ENHRY, CDR2 SYGVKD. Between the trimmed V and J ends, which lost 7 bases and 0 bases, there was a span of 13 bases. The CDR3 sequence is 15 residues long. This CDR3 reads CAINGGASSYNEQFF. As DNA, the CDR3 is TGTGCCATCAACGGCGGAGCCAGCTCCTACAATGAGCAGTTCTTC.

The V gene is TRBV15, the J gene TRBJ1-6; possibly TRBD1 for D (6 bases). The germline CDR1 and CDR2 sequences are LNHNV and YYDKDF (reference sequence). The CDR3 consists of 18 residues. Trimming pared 1 base from V and 6 bases from J, leaving 19 bases between. CDR3 coding DNA: TGTGCCACCAGCAGAGCTCCCCCGGTCGGACAGATTAATTCACCCCTCCACTTT. Residues: CATSRAPPVGQINSPLHF.

This chain links TRBV7-2 with TRBJ2-2; D may be TRBD1 (8 bases). This CDR3 comprises 15 residues. Looked up from germline, CDR1 is SGHTA and CDR2 is FQGNSA. The V end was cut by 5 bases, the J end by 5 bases, with 15 bases between. The CDR3 DNA is TGTGCCAGCAGCCCCGGACAGGGAGGGACCGGGGAGCTGTTTTTT. Its translation is CASSPGQGGTGELFF.

The chain links TRBV21-1 to TRBJ2-7; the D call of TRBD1 is as the table states it, not checked on the DNA. TRBV21-1 is given as a pseudogene. The CDR3 is 15 residues long. Written as DNA, the CDR3 is TGTGCCAGCAGCGCAGACAGGCGAGAATCCTACGAGCAGTACTTC. This codes for CASSADRRESYEQYF.

The CDR3 DNA follows: TGTGCCTGGAAACAGGGGGTAGCTAACTATGGCTACACCTTC. Translated, it gives CAWKQGVANYGYTF. The chain couples TRBV30 to TRBJ1-2; TRBD1 matches 8 bases. The CDR3 has 14 residues. Germline CDR1 reads GTSNPN; CDR2 reads SVGIG (reference sequence). Germline trimming cut 4 bases from V and 0 bases from J; bases unmatched to any gene: 4.

The chain uses TRBV7-9 and TRBJ1-5; 7 bases are shared with TRBD1. This CDR3 comprises 14 residues. Per germline, CDR1 SEHNR and CDR2 FQNEAQ (reference sequence). With 5 bases clipped from V and 4 bases from J, the junction kept 5 bases outside the gene matches. CDR3 coding DNA: TGTGCCAGCAGCGGCGGGACAGTGAATCAGCCCCAGCATTTT. Translating it yields CASSGGTVNQPQHF.

The V and J genes are TRBV27 and TRBJ2-3, with D tentatively TRBD2 (6 bases). V was clipped by 4 bases and J by 7 bases, with 18 bases between them. CDR3 size: 15 residues. CDR1 is MNHEY and CDR2 is SMNVEV in the germline V gene (reference sequence). The CDR3 spells CASSSRLDGTYTQYF. The DNA of the CDR3 is TGTGCCAGCAGTTCCAGACTAGATGGCACGTATACGCAGTATTTT.

This clone showed up just once. This sequence joins TRBV7-3 and TRBJ2-5; perhaps TRBD1 as D (6 bases). The CDR3 consists of 19 residues. CDR1 is SGHTA and CDR2 is FQGTGA in the germline V gene. V lost 1 base to trimming and J lost 5 bases, with 26 bases between them. The CDR3 nucleotides read TGTGCCAGCAGCTTAATACTTCGGGACATTCCTGAGATGGCGGAGACCCAGTACTTC. The encoded protein is CASSLILRDIPEMAETQYF.

The chain recombines TRBV5-1 with TRBJ2-7; 9 bases match TRBD1. Germline V CDR1 and CDR2: SGHRS, YFSETQ. Losses at the gene ends were 1 base for V and 0 bases for J; bases not matched to a gene: 5. This CDR3 comprises 16 residues. The CDR3 here is CASSLRGQGGSYEQYF. In nucleotides, the CDR3 is TGCGCCAGCAGCTTGAGGGGACAGGGAGGCTCCTACGAGCAGTACTTC.

Turning to this clone: One end of the junction is discordant with germline, which a read error may explain. This chain connects TRBV7-7 to TRBJ2-5, with TRBD2 matching 11 bases. Germline V gene lookup returns CDR1 SSHAT and CDR2 FNYEAQ (reference sequence). The CDR3 consists of 16 residues. For the CDR3, the DNA is TGTGCTAGCAGCATCGGGGCTAGCGGGAGGACCGAGACCCAGTACTTC. It codes for CASSIGASGRTETQYF.

The chain recombines TRBV23-1 with TRBJ1-2, with D unresolved. TRBV23-1 has ORF status, its function being uncertain. V lost 0 bases and J 8 bases, leaving 13 bases between the germline ends. The CDR3 is made up of 14 amino acids. The chain's CDR3 is CASSQSGGSGGYTF. Here the CDR3 DNA reads TGCGCCAGCAGTCAATCGGGAGGGTCGGGCGGCTACACCTTC.

The chain is built from TRBV18 and TRBJ1-5, with D tentatively TRBD1 (5 bases). Trimming stripped 5 bases from V and 5 bases from J, with 16 bases between. The V gene's germline CDR1 is KGHSH and CDR2 LQKENI. CDR3 length: 15 residues. The CDR3 loop reads CASSTMEGRDQPQHF. The DNA for the CDR3 is TGTGCCAGCTCAACCATGGAGGGGCGGGATCAGCCCCAGCATTTT.

This chain links TRBV5-4 with TRBJ2-7; 7 positions match TRBD2. This CDR3 has 15 residues. Germline V gene data show CDR1 as SGHNT and CDR2 as YYREEE (reference sequence). J lost 3 bases, V lost 6 bases, and 12 bases had no gene match. This CDR3 is CASTLPGAGDYEQYF. DNA for the CDR3: TGTGCCAGCACCCTCCCCGGGGCGGGAGACTACGAGCAGTACTTC.

The J gene is TRBJ1-2, the V gene TRBV6-5, with D possibly matching TRBD1 (5 bases). CDR3 length: 14 residues. The germline V gene encodes CDR1 MNHEY and CDR2 SVGAGI. V was clipped by 5 bases and J by 0 bases, with 10 bases between them. The CDR3 protein is CASSRRQTNYGYTF. The CDR3 DNA follows: TGTGCCAGCAGTCGAAGACAGACTAACTATGGCTACACCTTC.

The sample holds one count of this clone. The chain carries TRBV24-1 and TRBJ1-2, with D perhaps matching TRBD1 (5 bases). This CDR3 has 14 amino acids. Germline CDR1 is KGHDR and CDR2 is SFDVKD. The V gene lost 0 bases and the J gene lost 2 bases, with 6 bases spanning the gap. CDR3 in DNA: TGTGCCACCAGTGATTTGGGGGGGAACTATGGCTACACCTTC. Translating it yields CATSDLGGNYGYTF.

This clone has only a few counts. The genes are TRBV28 and TRBJ2-7; 10 positions match TRBD1. The CDR3 is 14 amino acids. Trimming removed 8 bases from V and 2 bases from J; junction bases left unmatched: 6. Per the germline V gene, CDR1 is MDHEN and CDR2 is SYDVKM. The CDR3 nucleotides read TGTGCCAGCTACCGGGACAGGGGACCCTACGAGCAGTACTTC. This encodes CASYRDRGPYEQYF.

This chain connects TRBV28 to TRBJ1-6; 9 bases are a match to TRBD1. Per germline, CDR1 MDHEN and CDR2 SYDVKM. V trimming: 3 bases; J trimming: 8 bases; junction bases outside the gene matches: 17. This CDR3 comprises 19 residues. The CDR3 nucleotides are TGTGCCAGCAGTTTTTACACGGGACAGGGTATCGGGTGGGATTCACCCCTCCACTTT. Amino acid sequence: CASSFYTGQGIGWDSPLHF.

This clone was found many times. This CDR3 reads CASSVGDRENQPQHF. In DNA form, the CDR3 reads TGTGCCAGCAGCGTAGGGGACAGGGAGAATCAGCCCCAGCATTTT. V and J are TRBV9 and TRBJ1-5; TRBD1 agrees at 9 bases. Germline loops: CDR1 SGDLS, CDR2 YYNGEE. V dropped 0 bases and J dropped 4; count of bases not matched to a gene: 2. The CDR3 totals 15 residues. The entire variable domain, with the rest obtained from reference TRBV9 and TRBJ1-5, is as follows: DSGVTQTPKHLITATGQRVTLRCSPRSGDLSVYWYQQSLDQGLQFLIQYYNGEERAKGNILERFSAQQFPDLHSELNLSSLELGDSALYFCASSVGDRENQPQHFGDGTRLSIL.

This clone was picked up a small number of times. The chain employs TRBV15 and TRBJ2-7, with TRBD2 as a possible D gene (7 bases). V lost 6 bases to trimming and J lost 0 bases, with 15 bases between them. Germline V lookup: CDR1 LNHNV, CDR2 YYDKDF (reference sequence). The CDR3 totals 15 residues. DNA for the CDR3: TGTGCCACCAGGAGGGGGGCTAGCGGCTCCTACGAGCAGTACTTC. This codes for CATRRGASGSYEQYF. Based on the CDR3 plus reference TRBV15 and TRBJ2-7, the full variable domain is DAMVIQNPRYQVTQFGKPVTLSCSQTLNHNVMYWYQQKSSQAPKLLFHYYDKDFNNEADTPDNFQSRRPNTSFCFLDIRSPGLGDTAMYLCATRRGASGSYEQYFGPGTRLTVT.